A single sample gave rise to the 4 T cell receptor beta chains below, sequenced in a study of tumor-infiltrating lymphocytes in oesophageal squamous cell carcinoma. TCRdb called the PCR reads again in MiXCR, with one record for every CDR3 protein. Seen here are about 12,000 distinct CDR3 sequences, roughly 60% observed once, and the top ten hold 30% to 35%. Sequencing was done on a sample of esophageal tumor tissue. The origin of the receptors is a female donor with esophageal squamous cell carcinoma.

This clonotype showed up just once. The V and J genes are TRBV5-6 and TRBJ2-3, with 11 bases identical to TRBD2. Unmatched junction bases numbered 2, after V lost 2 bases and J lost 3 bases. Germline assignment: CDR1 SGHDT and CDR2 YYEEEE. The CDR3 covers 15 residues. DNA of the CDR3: TGTGCCAGCAGCTTTAGCGGGAGGGTAACAGATACGCAGTATTTT. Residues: CASSFSGRVTDTQYF.

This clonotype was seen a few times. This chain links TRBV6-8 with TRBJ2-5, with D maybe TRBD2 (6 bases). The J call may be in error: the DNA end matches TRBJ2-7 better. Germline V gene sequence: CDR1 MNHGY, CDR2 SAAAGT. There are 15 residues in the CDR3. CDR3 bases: TGTGCCAGCAGTTACGATGACGGGAGCGGCTACGAGCAGTACTTC. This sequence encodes CASSYDDGSGYEQYF.

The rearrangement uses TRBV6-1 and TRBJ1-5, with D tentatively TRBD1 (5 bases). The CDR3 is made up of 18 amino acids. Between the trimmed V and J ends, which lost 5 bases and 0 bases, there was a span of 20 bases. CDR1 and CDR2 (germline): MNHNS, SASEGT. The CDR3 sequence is CASSPRDGKRYSNQPQHF. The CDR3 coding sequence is TGTGCCAGCAGTCCCCGGGACGGGAAAAGATATAGCAATCAGCCCCAGCATTTT.

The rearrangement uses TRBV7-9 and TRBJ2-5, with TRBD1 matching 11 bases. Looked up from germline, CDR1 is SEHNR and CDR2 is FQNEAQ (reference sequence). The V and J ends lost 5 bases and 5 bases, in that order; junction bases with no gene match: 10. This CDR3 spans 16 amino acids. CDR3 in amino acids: CASSPGTGGLRETQYF. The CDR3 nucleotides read TGTGCCAGCAGCCCCGGGACAGGGGGACTGAGGGAGACCCAGTACTTC.